The 2 T cell receptor beta chains in this list originate from one sample, sequenced in a study of blood T cell repertoires in COVID-19. Repertoires were generated with immunoSEQ multiplex PCR, while TCRdb's copy carries only in-frame clones and drops some. The sample lists under 250,000 clones; 70% to 90% were seen once. The sequenced sample was peripheral blood. The origin of the receptors is a woman aged 60-70 years with active or convalescent COVID-19.

The rearrangement joins TRBV11-3 to TRBJ1-1, with D tentatively TRBD1 (5 bases). V was shortened by 2 bases and J by 4 bases, with 11 bases between the two germline ends. This CDR3 contains 14 residues. Per germline, CDR1 SGHNT and CDR2 YENEEA. The CDR3 here is CASSLYGGSTEAFF. The CDR3 region has the DNA TGTGCCAGCAGCTTATATGGGGGGAGCACTGAAGCTTTCTTT.

The chain has TRBV9 and TRBJ2-3; 12 nucleotides agree with TRBD2. V dropped 3 bases and J dropped 2; count of bases not matched to a gene: 13. This CDR3 comprises 19 residues. The germline V gene has CDR1 SGDLS and CDR2 YYNGEE. The CDR3 region has the DNA TGTGCCAGCAGCGGAGGACTAGCGGGGCGGGCGATACTCACAGATACGCAGTATTTT. Its translation is CASSGGLAGRAILTDTQYF.